These 24 T cell receptor beta chains originate from one sample sequenced in a study of cytomegalovirus exposure and HLA in healthy donors. The PCR was carried out with 60 Vbeta primers and 13 Jbeta primers. TCRdb's table, derived via immunoSEQ multiplex PCR, lists solely in-frame clones and lacks some. The repertoire holds 100,000 or so clones, with approximately 73% as singletons. Sample: PBMCs. These TCRs come from a man in his forties in good health and CMV-seronegative.

The genes are TRBV2 and TRBJ2-7, with 10 bases fitting TRBD1. This CDR3 region has 14 residues. The V segment lost 6 bases and the J segment 4 bases; nucleotides outside the gene matches: 6. Germline V gene sequence: CDR1 SNHLY, CDR2 FYNNEI. CDR3 coding DNA: TGTGCCAGCAGGAAGACAGGGGGCTATTACGAGCAGTACTTC. Translated: CASRKTGGYYEQYF.

This chain uses TRBV5-4 with TRBJ1-2; D ambiguous. The CDR3 has 14 amino acids. The germline V gene encodes CDR1 SGHNT and CDR2 YYREEE (reference sequence). Trimming cost V 2 bases and J 1 base, with 9 bases left between them. The CDR3 sequence: CASSFIGSNYGYTF. For the CDR3, the DNA is TGTGCCAGCAGCTTTATTGGGAGTAACTATGGCTACACCTTC.

This clone was observed a few times. The V gene is TRBV29-1, the J gene TRBJ2-5, with D perhaps TRBD2 (6 bases). Germline CDR1 and CDR2: SQVTM and ANQGSEA. Trimming cost V 8 bases and J 9 bases, with 13 bases left between them. The CDR3 runs to 10 residues. The CDR3 reads CSSGGLAQYF. CDR3 DNA sequence: TGCAGCTCCGGGGGTTTGGCCCAGTACTTC.

The V call is TRBV5-1, the J call TRBJ2-7; 15 bases map to TRBD2. The trim removed 6 bases at V and 7 bases at J, leaving 23 bases unmatched. CDR1 and CDR2 from the germline V gene are SGHRS and YFSETQ. CDR3 length: 20 residues. The CDR3 DNA is TGCGCCAGCACCCGAAAACCCCCCGGGACTAGCGGGGGGCCCCCCGGGGAGCAGTACTTC. Translating it yields CASTRKPPGTSGGPPGEQYF.

The chain uses TRBV7-6 and TRBJ2-2; D remains unclear. Germline-derived CDR1 and CDR2 are SGHVS and FNYEAQ. The V and J ends lost 1 base and 5 bases respectively, with 5 bases between them. The CDR3 loop spans 13 amino acids. The CDR3 loop is CASSLVRTGELFF. CDR3 nucleotides: TGTGCCAGCAGCTTAGTTAGAACCGGGGAGCTGTTTTTT.

This clone has a handful of counts. V gene TRBV5-1 combines with J gene TRBJ2-1; 10 positions match TRBD1. The CDR3 totals 15 residues. V shed 4 bases, J shed 6 bases, and the junction held 7 bases outside the gene matches. Germline assignment: CDR1 SGHRS and CDR2 YFSETQ. The CDR3 loop is CASSPTGTGVNEQFF. The CDR3 nucleotides read TGCGCCAGCAGCCCTACCGGGACAGGGGTCAATGAGCAGTTCTTC. Full variable domain (remainder filled in from reference TRBV5-1 and TRBJ2-1): KAGVTQTPRYLIKTRGQQVTLSCSPISGHRSVSWYQQTPGQGLQFLFEYFSETQRNKGNFPGRFSGRQFSNSRSEMNVSTLELGDSALYLCASSPTGTGVNEQFFGPGTRLTVL.

This chain uses TRBV6-1 with TRBJ2-7; perhaps TRBD2 as D (5 bases). Germline V gene sequence: CDR1 MNHNS, CDR2 SASEGT. This CDR3 is 13 amino acids long. V shed 4 bases and J shed 0 bases, with 7 bases lying between them. CDR3 amino acids: CASSVRGSYEQYF. CDR3 in DNA: TGTGCCAGCAGTGTCCGGGGCTCCTACGAGCAGTACTTC.

The genes are TRBV15 and TRBJ1-4; weak D call: TRBD1 (6 bases). CDR3 length: 16 residues. Germline lookup yields CDR1 LNHNV and CDR2 YYDKDF (reference sequence). Deletions cut 1 base from V and 6 bases from J, with 15 bases between. CDR3 in amino acids: CATSRGPDSGDEKLFF. In DNA, the CDR3 is TGTGCCACCAGCAGAGGACCGGACAGTGGGGATGAAAAACTGTTTTTT.

The chain is built from TRBV6-5 and TRBJ2-7; D is uncertain. The CDR3 extends over 11 amino acids. Germline CDR1 and CDR2: MNHEY and SVGAGI. V lost 7 bases, J lost 0 bases, and 4 bases lay in between. The CDR3 DNA reads as TGTGCCAGCACCAGCTCCTACGAGCAGTACTTC. Amino acid sequence: CASTSSYEQYF.

The J gene is TRBJ2-7, the V gene TRBV4-2, with D tentatively TRBD1 (6 bases). The germline gives CDR1 LGHNA, CDR2 YNFKEQ. The CDR3 runs to 14 residues. Deletions cut 4 bases from V and 1 base from J, with 11 bases between. The CDR3 nucleotides are TGTGCCAGCAGCCCACAGGGAGTTTCCTACGAGCAGTACTTC. Protein product: CASSPQGVSYEQYF.

The V and J genes are TRBV5-4 and TRBJ2-1; D may be TRBD2 (5 bases). Germline CDR1 reads SGHNT; CDR2 reads YYREEE (reference sequence). This CDR3 contains 12 residues. Trimming pared 1 base from V and 7 bases from J, leaving 6 bases between. CDR3 nucleotide sequence: TGTGCCAGCAGCTTGACGGGGAATGAGCAGTTCTTC. Translated, it gives CASSLTGNEQFF.

The table lists this clone with a few counts. This likely comes from a read error, as the CDR3 has no conserved phenylalanine or tryptophan at its end. This rearrangement joins TRBV6-5 to TRBJ1-5, with TRBD1 matching over 7 bases. V was pared by 4 bases and J by 4 bases, with 1 base of the junction left unmatched. Germline CDR1 MNHEY, CDR2 SVGAGI. This CDR3 is built from 13 residues. The CDR3 sequence is CASSWDRNQPQHV. CDR3 bases: TGTGCCAGCAGTTGGGACAGAAATCAGCCCCAGCATGTT.

The rearrangement links TRBV5-1 to TRBJ2-7; D is possibly TRBD1 (6 bases). V lost 4 bases and J lost 2, with 10 bases in between. The CDR3 has 13 residues. Looked up from germline, CDR1 is SGHRS and CDR2 is YFSETQ. DNA for the CDR3: TGCGCCAGCAGCGTGCAGGGGCCCTACGAGCAGTACTTC. Protein: CASSVQGPYEQYF.

CDR3 residues: CASSLGQFYGYTF. The CDR3 DNA reads TGTGCCAGCAGCTTAGGACAGTTCTATGGCTACACCTTC. This chain uses TRBV7-9 with TRBJ1-2; possibly TRBD1 for D (5 bases). The CDR3 runs to 13 residues. Germline values: CDR1 SEHNR, CDR2 FQNEAQ (reference sequence). V was clipped by 1 base and J by 4 bases, with 7 bases between them.

This clone was detected a few times. J is TRBJ2-3 and V is TRBV5-1; 7 bases match TRBD1. Trimming removed 3 bases from V and 2 bases from J; junction bases left unmatched: 6. The CDR3 is made up of 15 amino acids. The germline V gene has CDR1 SGHRS and CDR2 YFSETQ. This CDR3 reads CASSSTGRPTDTQYF. The CDR3 DNA sequence: TGCGCCAGCAGCTCGACAGGGCGCCCCACAGATACGCAGTATTTT.

There are a few counts of this clone. As DNA, the CDR3 is TGTGCCACCAGCAGAGATCGAGAGTCGCCCGGGCAGCCCCAGCATTTT. Translated: CATSRDRESPGQPQHF. The chain employs TRBV15 and TRBJ1-5; no clear D. Germline V lookup: CDR1 LNHNV, CDR2 YYDKDF (reference sequence). V lost 0 bases to trimming and J lost 7 bases, with 16 bases between them. The CDR3 sequence is 16 residues long.

V usage is TRBV2 and J usage is TRBJ1-5; D is unresolved. The CDR3 sequence is 15 residues long. Germline CDR1 SNHLY, CDR2 FYNNEI. V shed 2 bases and J shed 0 bases, with 8 bases lying between them. The CDR3 sequence: CASSEWYSSNQPQHF. The DNA for the CDR3 is TGTGCCAGCAGTGAATGGTACAGTAGCAATCAGCCCCAGCATTTT. The entire variable domain, with the rest obtained from reference TRBV2 and TRBJ1-5, is as follows: EPEVTQTPSHQVTQMGQEVILRCVPISNHLYFYWYRQILGQKVEFLVSFYNNEISEKSEIFDDQFSVERPDGSNFTLKIRSTKLEDSAMYFCASSEWYSSNQPQHFGDGTRLSIL.

J is TRBJ1-1 and V is TRBV13; 7 nucleotides line up with TRBD1. CDR3 length: 13 residues. Per the germline V gene, CDR1 is PRHDT and CDR2 is FYEKMQ (reference sequence). The J segment lost 1 base and the V segment lost 6 bases, leaving 2 bases of the junction unmatched. The DNA for the CDR3 is TGTGCCAGCAGTGGACAGGAGAACACTGAAGCTTTCTTT. Encoded protein: CASSGQENTEAFF.

The chain joins TRBV28 to TRBJ2-7; tentative D call: TRBD1 (5 bases). Germline CDR1 and CDR2: MDHEN and SYDVKM. The CDR3 sequence is 13 residues long. V lost 7 bases to trimming and J lost 6 bases, with 16 bases between them. Here the CDR3 reads CASNRFRASEQYF. In DNA form, the CDR3 reads TGTGCCAGCAACCGTTTCAGGGCCTCCGAGCAGTACTTC.

V usage is TRBV2 and J usage is TRBJ1-6; a weak D match, TRBD1 (5 bases). Germline V gene data show CDR1 as SNHLY and CDR2 as FYNNEI. V lost 10 bases, J lost 4 bases, and 17 bases lay in between. The CDR3 loop spans 15 amino acids. Here the CDR3 reads CATREGAEYNSPLHF. The CDR3 coding sequence is TGTGCCACTCGAGAAGGGGCAGAATATAATTCACCCCTCCACTTT.

The rearrangement links TRBV25-1 to TRBJ2-3; possibly TRBD2 for D (6 bases). The CDR3 loop spans 16 amino acids. V was pared by 3 bases and J by 1 base, with 14 bases between. Germline CDR1 MGHDK, CDR2 SYGVNS. This CDR3 reads CASSEQQEGGTDTQYF. CDR3 nucleotide sequence: TGTGCCAGCAGTGAGCAACAGGAGGGAGGCACAGATACGCAGTATTTT.

The chain couples TRBV18 to TRBJ1-5; TRBD1 matches at 7 bases. In germline, CDR1 is KGHSH, CDR2 LQKENI. CDR3 length: 15 amino acids. V gave up 4 bases and J gave up 5 bases; unmatched junction bases: 8. The CDR3 coding sequence is TGTGCCAGCTCACGGCTCCGGGACAGAGATCAGCCCCAGCATTTT. This encodes CASSRLRDRDQPQHF.

The V gene is TRBV30, the J gene TRBJ1-4, with a tentative D call TRBD1 (6 bases). Germline CDR1 reads GTSNPN; CDR2 reads SVGIG (reference sequence). V lost 3 bases and J lost 8, with 13 bases in between. The CDR3 extends over 13 amino acids. This CDR3 reads CAWRGGGEEKLFF. The CDR3 nucleotides read TGTGCCTGGAGGGGAGGGGGAGAGGAAAAACTGTTTTTT.

The CDR3 DNA is TGTGCCAGCAGCTTAGGCCTAGCGATCGGGGAGCTGTTTTTT. Protein sequence: CASSLGLAIGELFF. The chain is built from TRBV11-2 and TRBJ2-2, with D perhaps TRBD2 (6 bases). Trimming took off 1 base at V and 7 bases at J, with 10 bases between the two ends. The CDR3 totals 14 residues. Germline-derived CDR1 and CDR2 are SGHAT and FQNNGV.